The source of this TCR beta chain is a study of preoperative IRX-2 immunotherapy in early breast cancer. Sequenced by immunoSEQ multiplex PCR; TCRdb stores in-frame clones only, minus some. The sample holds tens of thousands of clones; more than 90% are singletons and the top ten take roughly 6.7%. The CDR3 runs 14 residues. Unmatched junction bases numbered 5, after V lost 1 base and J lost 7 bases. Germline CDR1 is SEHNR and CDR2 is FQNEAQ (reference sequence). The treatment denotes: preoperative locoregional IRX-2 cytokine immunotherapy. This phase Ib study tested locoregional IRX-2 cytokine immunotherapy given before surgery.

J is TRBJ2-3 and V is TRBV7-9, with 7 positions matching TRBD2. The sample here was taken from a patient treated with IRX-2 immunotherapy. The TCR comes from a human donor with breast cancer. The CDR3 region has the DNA TGTGCCAGCAGCTTAGAGCGGGGCCGGCATACGCAGTATTTT. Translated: CASSLERGRHTQYF.